These 17 T cell receptor beta chains came from one sample sequenced in a study of cytomegalovirus exposure and HLA in healthy donors. It was with 60 Vbeta and 13 Jbeta primers that the PCR ran. Sequenced by immunoSEQ multiplex PCR; TCRdb stores in-frame clones only, minus some. The sample yields fewer than 120,000 clones, more than 65% seen once. The material sequenced was PBMCs. The receptors derive from a man younger than 45 in good health and CMV-seropositive.

CDR3 sequence: CATSLDRAGQETQYF. CDR3 nucleotides: TGTGCCACTTCCTTGGACAGGGCGGGCCAAGAGACCCAGTACTTC. The chain links TRBV10-3 to TRBJ2-5; TRBD1 agrees at 8 bases. The CDR3 extends over 15 amino acids. The germline V gene encodes CDR1 ENHRY and CDR2 SYGVKD. Losses at the gene ends were 10 bases for V and 1 base for J; bases not matched to a gene: 11.

This clone appeared a few times. The chain couples TRBV7-9 to TRBJ1-1; the match to TRBD1 covers 7 bases. Unmatched junction bases numbered 8, after V lost 6 bases and J lost 1 base. The CDR3 length is 15 residues. Germline CDR1 reads SEHNR; CDR2 reads FQNEAQ (reference sequence). The CDR3 nucleotides read TGTGCCAGCAGGGGTCAGGGGGGCGAGAACACTGAAGCTTTCTTT. It yields the protein CASRGQGGENTEAFF.

J is TRBJ1-2 and V is TRBV4-1; D is ambiguous. Germline values: CDR1 MGHRA, CDR2 YSYEKL. The CDR3 runs to 13 residues. The germline V and J ends were trimmed by 3 bases and 8 bases, with 13 bases remaining between them. CDR3 coding DNA: TGCGCCAGCAGCCAGGGCGATATGGGCGGCTACACCTTC. Translating gives CASSQGDMGGYTF.

The V gene is TRBV5-1, the J gene TRBJ2-5; D unresolved. The V and J ends lost 2 bases and 5 bases respectively, with 4 bases between them. The V gene's germline CDR1 is SGHRS and CDR2 YFSETQ. The CDR3 is 11 residues long. CDR3 loop: CASSFLETQYF. Here the CDR3 DNA reads TGCGCCAGCAGCTTCTTGGAGACCCAGTACTTC.

This sequence joins TRBV14 and TRBJ2-4; 8 bases line up with TRBD1. This CDR3 is built from 16 residues. Germline assignment: CDR1 SGHDN and CDR2 FVKESK. Trimming cost V 2 bases and J 2 bases; bases outside gene matches: 5. The CDR3: CASSQMTGDPKNIQYF. Here the CDR3 DNA reads TGTGCCAGCAGCCAAATGACAGGGGATCCCAAAAACATTCAGTACTTC.

As concerns this clone: At one boundary the junction diverges from the germline segment, which might be a read error. This sequence joins TRBV2 and TRBJ2-3; 7 nucleotides agree with TRBD1. The germline CDR1 and CDR2 sequences are SNHLY and FYNNEI. The CDR3 spans 13 residues. CDR3 sequence: CASRGDSTDMQYF. The CDR3 nucleotides are TGTGCCAGCAGAGGGGACAGCACAGATATGCAGTATTTT.

The chain employs TRBV14 and TRBJ1-6; weak D call: TRBD1 (5 bases). From germline, CDR1 is SGHDN and CDR2 FVKESK. Deletions cut 0 bases from V and 8 bases from J, with 14 bases between. The CDR3 contains 16 residues. CDR3 residues: CASSQDQDTAYSPLHF. The CDR3 DNA sequence: TGTGCCAGCAGCCAAGACCAGGACACAGCCTATTCACCCCTCCACTTT.

This clone was picked up a small number of times. The same CDR3 is also encoded by other DNA sequences in this sample. The V and J genes are TRBV4-1 and TRBJ1-1; no clear D. CDR3 length equals 13 residues. V was cut by 1 base and J by 0 bases, with 3 bases left in between. Germline V gives CDR1 MGHRA, CDR2 YSYEKL. CDR3 DNA: TGCGCCAGCAGCCAAGCGGTGAACACTGAAGCTTTCTTT. It codes for CASSQAVNTEAFF.

The chain has TRBV7-3 and TRBJ2-3, with 10 bases fitting TRBD2. J was trimmed by 0 bases and V by 5 bases; bases with no gene match: 20. CDR3 size: 21 residues. Per germline, CDR1 SGHTA and CDR2 FQGTGA. Here the CDR3 DNA reads TGTGCCAGCAGCGTAGGGTCCCCTGAGCTAGCGGGGGCTTTTAGCACAGATACGCAGTATTTT. Its translation is CASSVGSPELAGAFSTDTQYF.

This chain links TRBV6-1 with TRBJ1-1; no clear D. Trimming took off 7 bases at V and 7 bases at J, with 13 bases between the two ends. The length of the CDR3 is 12 residues. Germline CDR1 MNHNS, CDR2 SASEGT. Here the CDR3 reads CASIQTRGEAFF. DNA of the CDR3: TGTGCCAGCATCCAGACGCGCGGTGAAGCTTTCTTT.

Notes on this clone: The junction shows a germline mismatch at one end, possibly a read error. The chain's CDR3 is CASSSIQALQTQYF. The CDR3 DNA is TGTGCTAGCAGCAGCATACAGGCGCTGCAGACCCAGTACTTC. The chain has TRBV7-7 and TRBJ2-5, with D possibly matching TRBD1 (5 bases). The CDR3 has 14 residues. Germline CDR1 SSHAT, CDR2 FNYEAQ (reference sequence).

The chain carries TRBV25-1 and TRBJ1-6; TRBD1 matches 7 bases. The CDR3 spans 15 residues. The J segment lost 7 bases and the V segment lost 2 bases, leaving 5 bases of the junction unmatched. Germline V gene data show CDR1 as MGHDK and CDR2 as SYGVNS. As DNA, the CDR3 is TGTGCCAGCAGTGAAACAGGGGATAGCAATTCACCCCTCCACTTT. Translated, it gives CASSETGDSNSPLHF. The full variable domain, completed using reference TRBV25-1 and TRBJ1-6, is EADIYQTPRYLVIGTGKKITLECSQTMGHDKMYWYQQDPGMELHLIHYSYGVNSTEKGDLSSESTVSRIRTEHFPLTLESARPSHTSQYLCASSETGDSNSPLHFGNGTRLTVT.

CDR3 loop: CASSPLRGKVSGNTIYF. CDR3 DNA: TGTGCCAGCAGCCCCCTCAGGGGGAAGGTCTCTGGAAACACCATATATTTT. The genes are TRBV9 and TRBJ1-3; 7 positions agree with TRBD1. V was clipped by 4 bases and J by 0 bases; unmatched bases: 10. From germline, CDR1 is SGDLS and CDR2 YYNGEE. The length of the CDR3 is 17 residues.

J is TRBJ2-5 and V is TRBV21-1; the table's D call of TRBD1 was not tested on the DNA. TRBV21-1 is listed as a pseudogene. CDR3 length: 15 residues. The CDR3 DNA sequence: TGTGCCAGCAGCGGGTCCGGGACAGGGGGGGAGACCCAGTACTTC. It translates to CASSGSGTGGETQYF.

This sequence joins TRBV6-1 and TRBJ2-5; D is unresolved. The V gene lost 6 bases and the J gene lost 7 bases, with 15 bases spanning the gap. In germline, CDR1 is MNHNS, CDR2 SASEGT. This CDR3 spans 13 amino acids. CDR3 sequence: CASSINSEGTQYF. The CDR3, as DNA: TGTGCCAGCAGCATAAACAGTGAAGGGACCCAGTACTTC.

This chain uses TRBV2 with TRBJ2-5; 10 positions match TRBD2. V shed 7 bases, J shed 8 bases, and the junction held 7 bases outside the gene matches. Germline loops: CDR1 SNHLY, CDR2 FYNNEI. The CDR3 spans 13 residues. The CDR3 DNA follows: TGTGCCAGCACTGCTAGCGGGGGTACTACCCAGTACTTC. Translation: CASTASGGTTQYF. Complete variable domain (other parts from reference TRBV2 and TRBJ2-5): EPEVTQTPSHQVTQMGQEVILRCVPISNHLYFYWYRQILGQKVEFLVSFYNNEISEKSEIFDDQFSVERPDGSNFTLKIRSTKLEDSAMYFCASTASGGTTQYFGPGTRLLVL.

The genes are TRBV10-3 and TRBJ1-4; no definite D call. Germline CDR1 is ENHRY and CDR2 is SYGVKD. The CDR3 totals 14 residues. Trimming removed 5 bases at V and 8 bases at J, with 15 bases between. The CDR3 sequence: CAISPNTVAEKLFF. The CDR3 DNA reads as TGTGCCATCAGTCCTAACACGGTAGCGGAAAAACTGTTTTTT.